This TCR beta chain was sequenced during a study of blood T cell repertoires in COVID-19. Study-level information: Acute and convalescent COVID-19 samples came from the United States, Italy and Spain. Sources were T cells, B-cell-depleted T cells, or PBMCs; the material itself was cDNA or gDNA.

This CDR3 contains 12 residues. The ends were cut back, 2 bases at V and 7 bases at J, with 10 bases in the middle. In germline, CDR1 is SGHRS, CDR2 YFSETQ. Per the authors' pipeline: From reference gene primer amplification, estimates of nucleated cell counts were derived. The data were produced by immunoSEQ multiplex PCR, yet TCRdb's version contains in-frame clones alone and is incomplete. V and J calls and clone size are those listed in that table; D and trimming were worked out from the DNA. The sample contains 270,000 or so clones, approximately 86% of which appear only once. V and J are TRBV5-1 and TRBJ2-7, with D tentatively TRBD2 (6 bases). The clonotype was recovered from a man in his forties or fifties with active or convalescent COVID-19. Sample: peripheral blood. The CDR3 sequence is CASSFPAGEQYF. The DNA of the CDR3 is TGCGCCAGCAGCTTTCCTGCGGGAGAGCAGTACTTC.